The next 30 T cell receptor beta chains were all read from a single sample in a study of CD8+CD57+ T cells in acquired aplastic anemia. Profiling of TCR beta VDJ combinations and CDR3 sequences used genomic DNA as template. From the reads, TCRdb called clonotypes with MiXCR, one entry per CDR3 protein. This table holds some 200,000 distinct CDR3 sequences, roughly 35% found once. The sample consisted of sorted CD4+, CD8+, or CD8+CD57+ T cells (not recorded which) from PBMCs. The receptor source for this set is a human donor in good health, serving as a control.

This clonotype was detected only a few times. The chain is built from TRBV4-2 and TRBJ2-1; no firm D call. V shed 2 bases and J shed 0 bases, with 14 bases lying between them. Germline CDR1 reads LGHNA; CDR2 reads YNFKEQ. The CDR3 spans 17 residues. DNA for the CDR3: TGTGCCAGCAGCCAACGTCTTTGGGATAGCTCCTACAATGAGCAGTTCTTC. This gives the protein CASSQRLWDSSYNEQFF.

As regards this clonotype: A clone one base away is much larger, so this may be a read error. The missing conserved phenylalanine or tryptophan at the end of this CDR3 makes a read error likely. This chain uses TRBV27 with TRBJ2-7; a weak D match, TRBD2 (5 bases). Trimming shortened V by 6 bases and J by 3 bases, and 12 bases separated the two germline ends. From germline, CDR1 is MNHEY and CDR2 SMNVEV (reference sequence). The CDR3 is made up of 13 amino acids. The CDR3 reads CASRDWTHYEQYL. CDR3 nucleotides: TGTGCCAGCAGGGACTGGACTCACTACGAGCAGTACCTC.

This clonotype showed up just a few times. A much larger clone differs from this one at a single base, so this may be a read error. The chain links TRBV2 to TRBJ1-4; D is undetermined. V was trimmed by 6 bases and J by 7 bases, leaving 15 bases between them. The CDR3 has 14 residues. Germline values: CDR1 SNHLY, CDR2 FYNNEI. CDR3: CASRRGGLGEKLFF. In nucleotides, the CDR3 is TGTGCCAGCAGGCGGGGAGGGCTTGGTGAAAAACTGTTTTTT.

The rearrangement links TRBV7-9 to TRBJ2-5; D possibly corresponds to TRBD2 (6 bases). Germline lookup yields CDR1 SEHNR and CDR2 FQNEAQ (reference sequence). The length of the CDR3 is 12 residues. The V end was cut by 7 bases, the J end by 5 bases, with 11 bases between. The CDR3 DNA is TGTGCCAGCACTCCTCGGGGGGAGACCCAGTACTTC. Its translation is CASTPRGETQYF.

This clonotype came up many times. The chain combines TRBV2 with TRBJ2-7; perhaps TRBD1 as D (6 bases). V gave up 0 bases and J gave up 6 bases, with 12 bases separating them. From germline, CDR1 is SNHLY and CDR2 FYNNEI. This CDR3 contains 14 residues. The CDR3 DNA follows: TGTGCCAGCAGTGAAGCAGGGCAGGGGATCGAGCAGTACTTC. It codes for CASSEAGQGIEQYF. Using reference TRBV2 and TRBJ2-7 for the parts outside the CDR3, the full variable domain is EPEVTQTPSHQVTQMGQEVILRCVPISNHLYFYWYRQILGQKVEFLVSFYNNEISEKSEIFDDQFSVERPDGSNFTLKIRSTKLEDSAMYFCASSEAGQGIEQYFGPGTRLTVT.

This clonotype occurred a few times. The chain carries TRBV20-1 and TRBJ1-1; no firm D call. Germline CDR1 reads DFQATT; CDR2 reads SNEGSKA (reference sequence). The CDR3 runs to 12 residues. The V end was cut by 3 bases, the J end by 4 bases, with 9 bases between. CDR3 coding DNA: TGCAGTGCTAGGAAGGGTCCCACTGAAGCTTTCTTT. As protein: CSARKGPTEAFF.

The chain uses TRBV29-1 and TRBJ1-1; D gene ambiguous. V gave up 4 bases and J gave up 5 bases, with 2 bases separating them. The germline V gene encodes CDR1 SQVTM and CDR2 ANQGSEA. The CDR3 extends over 9 amino acids. DNA for the CDR3: TGCAGCGTTGGGACTGAAGCTTTCTTT. Amino acid sequence: CSVGTEAFF.

This clonotype was seen many times. The rearrangement uses TRBV2 and TRBJ2-1, with 7 nucleotides matching TRBD1. In germline, CDR1 is SNHLY, CDR2 FYNNEI. V lost 5 bases and J lost 6; bases outside the gene matches: 10. The CDR3 spans 15 residues. CDR3: CASSRAIGQANEQFF. The CDR3 DNA reads as TGTGCCAGCAGTCGTGCGATAGGACAGGCCAATGAGCAGTTCTTC.

This clonotype was seen ten or more times. The chain employs TRBV12-3 or TRBV12-4 and TRBJ1-2; 8 bases are a match to TRBD1. Germline trimming cut 6 bases from V and 2 bases from J; bases unmatched to any gene: 5. This CDR3 has 14 residues. As DNA, the CDR3 is TGTGCCAGCAGAGGCAGGGGGCGCAACTATGGCTACACCTTC. This sequence encodes CASRGRGRNYGYTF.

This clonotype has ten or more counts. This chain connects TRBV15 to TRBJ2-3; TRBD2 aligns across 9 bases. The ends lost 5 bases at V and 3 bases at J; junction bases unmatched: 9. The CDR3 totals 16 residues. Germline V gives CDR1 LNHNV, CDR2 YYDKDF (reference sequence). Here the CDR3 DNA reads TGTGCCACCAGCGGGTTGACTAGCGGCCTTACAGATACGCAGTATTTT. It yields the protein CATSGLTSGLTDTQYF. The full variable domain, with the rest looked up from reference TRBV15 and TRBJ2-3, is DAMVIQNPRYQVTQFGKPVTLSCSQTLNHNVMYWYQQKSSQAPKLLFHYYDKDFNNEADTPDNFQSRRPNTSFCFLDIRSPGLGDTAMYLCATSGLTSGLTDTQYFGPGTRLTVL.

This clonotype was counted only a few times. V and J are TRBV25-1 and TRBJ2-1, with 12 bases lining up with TRBD1. Germline CDR1 and CDR2: MGHDK and SYGVNS. J gave up 13 bases and V 10 bases, and 11 bases lay outside the gene matches. This CDR3 contains 13 residues. The CDR3 here is CATSGDRGPLQFF. The CDR3 nucleotides read TGTGCCACCTCAGGGGACAGGGGGCCCCTTCAGTTCTTC.

This clonotype was observed at least ten times. The V and J genes are TRBV2 and TRBJ1-2; possibly TRBD1 for D (5 bases). The CDR3 extends over 12 amino acids. Germline V gene sequence: CDR1 SNHLY, CDR2 FYNNEI. Deletions cut 8 bases from V and 8 bases from J, with 15 bases between. The chain's CDR3 is CASLSQGWGYTF. DNA for the CDR3: TGTGCCAGCCTTTCTCAGGGCTGGGGCTACACCTTC.

Remarks on this clonotype: This may stem from a read error, because a much larger clone lies one nucleotide away. The V call is TRBV7-9, the J call TRBJ2-5; perhaps TRBD2 as D (5 bases). Trimming stripped 0 bases from V and 11 bases from J, with 19 bases between. Germline assignment: CDR1 SEHNR and CDR2 FQNEAQ (reference sequence). The CDR3 is made up of 15 amino acids. The CDR3 here is CASSLASRGRNEQYF. The CDR3 DNA sequence: TGTGCCAGCAGCTTAGCGAGTCGAGGGCGCAATGAGCAGTACTTC.

This clonotype appeared many times. The CDR3 DNA is TGCAGCGTTGAAGATGGGGCAGGGGTGGGGTACGAGCAGTACTTC. This sequence encodes CSVEDGAGVGYEQYF. This chain uses TRBV29-1 with TRBJ2-7, with D perhaps TRBD1 (6 bases). Germline CDR1 SQVTM, CDR2 ANQGSEA. V lost 0 bases to trimming and J lost 4 bases, with 16 bases between them. CDR3 length: 15 amino acids.

The chain combines TRBV5-1 with TRBJ2-1, with 12 bases that match TRBD1. There are 14 residues in the CDR3. From germline, CDR1 is SGHRS and CDR2 YFSETQ. With V trimmed by 4 bases and J by 7 bases, 3 bases remained unmatched. Here the CDR3 DNA reads TGCGCCAGCAGCACGGGACAGGGGGCGAATGAGCAGTTCTTC. It yields the protein CASSTGQGANEQFF.

This clonotype was seen ten or more times. The germline gene is not matched at one end of the junction; a read error may be the cause. The rearrangement links TRBV4-2 to TRBJ1-6; D may be TRBD1 (6 bases). The CDR3 totals 15 residues. Germline lookup yields CDR1 LGHNA and CDR2 YNFKEQ. Written as DNA, the CDR3 is TGCGCCAGCAGCCAAATAGGCAGGGGAAATTCACCCCTCCACTTT. It codes for CASSQIGRGNSPLHF.

This clonotype was detected many times. This chain links TRBV15 with TRBJ2-3; 9 nucleotides align to TRBD2. V dropped 0 bases and J dropped 5; count of bases not matched to a gene: 6. This CDR3 is built from 16 residues. Germline loops: CDR1 LNHNV, CDR2 YYDKDF (reference sequence). The CDR3 coding sequence is TGTGCCACCAGCAGAGATAGCGGGGGCATTAAAGATACGCAGTATTTT. Translated: CATSRDSGGIKDTQYF. The variable domain in full, with the rest retrieved from reference TRBV15 and TRBJ2-3, is DAMVIQNPRYQVTQFGKPVTLSCSQTLNHNVMYWYQQKSSQAPKLLFHYYDKDFNNEADTPDNFQSRRPNTSFCFLDIRSPGLGDTAMYLCATSRDSGGIKDTQYFGPGTRLTVL.

About this clonotype: The CDR3 end shows no conserved phenylalanine or tryptophan, and so a read error is likely. This chain uses TRBV2 with TRBJ2-3; TRBD2 aligns across 7 bases. This CDR3 region has 14 residues. Looked up from germline, CDR1 is SNHLY and CDR2 is FYNNEI. CDR3 in amino acids: CVSSGTSAGDTQYL. CDR3 DNA sequence: TGTGTCAGCAGCGGAACTAGCGCCGGAGATACGCAGTATCTT.

The table lists this clonotype with many counts. The chain employs TRBV5-6 and TRBJ2-7; the D call may be TRBD1 or TRBD2 (6 bases each). The CDR3 has 12 residues. The ends were cut back, 7 bases at V and 1 base at J, with 9 bases in the middle. In germline, CDR1 is SGHDT, CDR2 YYEEEE. The CDR3 is CASRGGSYEQYF. For the CDR3, the DNA is TGTGCCAGCCGAGGGGGGTCCTACGAGCAGTACTTC.

This clonotype has a count of ten or more. This chain uses TRBV15 with TRBJ2-7; no clear D gene. Germline V gene data show CDR1 as LNHNV and CDR2 as YYDKDF (reference sequence). CDR3 length: 15 amino acids. V lost 0 bases, J lost 3 bases, and 12 bases lay in between. The CDR3: CATSRDTSPIYEQYF. For the CDR3, the DNA is TGTGCCACCAGCAGAGACACCTCTCCGATCTACGAGCAGTACTTC.

The rearrangement links TRBV11-2 to TRBJ2-5, with TRBD2 matching 12 bases. J was trimmed by 4 bases and V by 0 bases; bases with no gene match: 15. The CDR3 extends over 20 amino acids. Germline-derived CDR1 and CDR2 are SGHAT and FQNNGV. CDR3: CASSLDRVGLAGGPGETQYF. The CDR3 bases are TGTGCCAGCAGCTTAGATCGGGTCGGGCTAGCGGGAGGGCCGGGAGAGACCCAGTACTTC.

This clonotype occurred a few times. V is TRBV7-2 and J is TRBJ1-2; D perhaps matches TRBD1 (6 bases). Germline V gene lookup returns CDR1 SGHTA and CDR2 FQGNSA. This CDR3 region has 16 residues. V dropped 0 bases and J dropped 0 bases, with 11 bases sitting between them. CDR3 DNA sequence: TGTGCCAGCAGCTTAGCGGCAGGGGTCACTAACTATGGCTACACCTTC. Amino acids: CASSLAAGVTNYGYTF.

The rearrangement uses TRBV2 and TRBJ1-1; D gene uncertain. Germline-derived CDR1 and CDR2 are SNHLY and FYNNEI. Trimming left V 2 bases short and J 7 bases short, with 11 bases between. The CDR3 runs 13 residues. The CDR3 reads CASSELTAFEAFF. The CDR3 region has the DNA TGTGCCAGCAGTGAACTGACCGCGTTTGAAGCTTTCTTT.

J is TRBJ2-2 and V is TRBV20-1, with TRBD2 identical over 10 bases. J lost 5 bases, V lost 2 bases, and 5 bases had no gene match. Germline V gene lookup returns CDR1 DFQATT and CDR2 SNEGSKA (reference sequence). This CDR3 is 15 amino acids long. This CDR3 is CSARIAGGGTGELFF. The CDR3 nucleotides read TGCAGTGCTAGAATAGCGGGAGGAGGGACCGGGGAGCTGTTTTTT.

The chain is built from TRBV5-1 and TRBJ1-2; D is ambiguous. The germline V gene encodes CDR1 SGHRS and CDR2 YFSETQ. Trimming took off 5 bases at V and 8 bases at J, with 19 bases between the two ends. CDR3 size: 14 residues. This CDR3 reads CASRGLQWAGGYTF. The CDR3 DNA reads as TGCGCCAGCAGGGGCTTACAATGGGCCGGGGGCTACACCTTC.

The chain is built from TRBV9 and TRBJ2-1; D is ambiguous. The length of the CDR3 is 16 residues. The V gene's germline CDR1 is SGDLS and CDR2 YYNGEE. V lost 2 bases and J lost 6, with 18 bases in between. CDR3 amino acids: CASSVLGFETGNEQFF. The CDR3 bases are TGTGCCAGCAGCGTCCTCGGGTTCGAGACGGGCAATGAGCAGTTCTTC.

This clonotype was picked up a small number of times. This sequence joins TRBV12-3 or TRBV12-4 and TRBJ2-6; TRBD2 is a possible D gene (6 bases). Trimming shortened V by 8 bases and J by 0 bases, and 8 bases separated the two germline ends. CDR3 length: 14 residues. The CDR3 bases are TGTGCCAGCGCGGGGAGCTCTGGGGCCAACGTCCTGACTTTC. Its protein is CASAGSSGANVLTF.

Many counts were recorded for this clonotype. The chain has TRBV10-3 and TRBJ2-1, with 8 bases identical to TRBD2. V was pared by 4 bases and J by 2 bases, with 1 base of the junction left unmatched. CDR1 ENHRY and CDR2 SYGVKD come from the germline V gene. The CDR3 runs to 14 residues. The CDR3 protein is CAISAGGPYNEQFF. For the CDR3, the DNA is TGTGCCATCAGTGCGGGGGGGCCCTACAATGAGCAGTTCTTC.

The CDR3 DNA reads as TGTGCCACCAGCAGAGATTCAGGGGAAGTAGAGACCCAGTACTTC. Its protein is CATSRDSGEVETQYF. The V gene is TRBV15, the J gene TRBJ2-5, with a weak D call TRBD1 (6 bases). In germline, CDR1 is LNHNV, CDR2 YYDKDF (reference sequence). There are 15 residues in the CDR3. V was clipped by 0 bases and J by 4 bases, with 12 bases between them.

A note on this clonotype: A much larger clone is a single base away; this may be a read error. V and J are TRBV11-2 and TRBJ2-7; D tentatively fits TRBD1 or TRBD2 (5 bases each). Trimming stripped 8 bases from V and 3 bases from J, with 23 bases between. The CDR3 is made up of 16 amino acids. Germline V gives CDR1 SGHAT, CDR2 FQNNGV. The chain's CDR3 is CASGYTLGAVDYEQYF. DNA of the CDR3: TGTGCCAGCGGCTATACCCTCGGGGCAGTCGACTACGAGCAGTACTTC. Variable domain in full (rest from reference TRBV11-2 and TRBJ2-7): EAGVAQSPRYKIIEKRQSVAFWCNPISGHATLYWYQQILGQGPKLLIQFQNNGVVDDSQLPKDRFSAERLKGVDSTLKIQPAKLEDSAVYLCASGYTLGAVDYEQYFGPGTRLTVT.